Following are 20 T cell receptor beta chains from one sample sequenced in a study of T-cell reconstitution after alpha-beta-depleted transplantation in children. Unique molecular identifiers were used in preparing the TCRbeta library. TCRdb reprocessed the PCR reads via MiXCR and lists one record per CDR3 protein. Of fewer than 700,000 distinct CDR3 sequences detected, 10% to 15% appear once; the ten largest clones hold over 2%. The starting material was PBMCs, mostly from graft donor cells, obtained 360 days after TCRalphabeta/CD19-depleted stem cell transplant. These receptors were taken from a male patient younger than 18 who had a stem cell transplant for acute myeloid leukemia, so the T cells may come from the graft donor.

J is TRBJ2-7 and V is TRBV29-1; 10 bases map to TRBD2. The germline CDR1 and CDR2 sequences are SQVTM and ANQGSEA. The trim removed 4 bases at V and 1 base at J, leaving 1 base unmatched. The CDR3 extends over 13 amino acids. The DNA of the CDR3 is TGCAGCGTTGCACTAGCGGGGTCCTACGAGCAGTACTTC. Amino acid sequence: CSVALAGSYEQYF.

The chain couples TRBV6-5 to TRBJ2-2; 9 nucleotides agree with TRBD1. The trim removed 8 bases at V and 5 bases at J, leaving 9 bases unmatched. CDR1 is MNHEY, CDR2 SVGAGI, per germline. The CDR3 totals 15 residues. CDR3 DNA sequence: TGTGCCAGCGGGTCCGGGACAGGGATTACCGGGGAGCTGTTTTTT. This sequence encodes CASGSGTGITGELFF.

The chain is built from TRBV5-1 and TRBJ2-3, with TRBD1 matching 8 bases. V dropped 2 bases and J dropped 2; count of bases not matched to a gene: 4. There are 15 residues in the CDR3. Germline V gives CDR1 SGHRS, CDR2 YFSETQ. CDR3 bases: TGCGCCAGCAGCTTACAGGGGGTAGTCACAGATACGCAGTATTTT. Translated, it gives CASSLQGVVTDTQYF.

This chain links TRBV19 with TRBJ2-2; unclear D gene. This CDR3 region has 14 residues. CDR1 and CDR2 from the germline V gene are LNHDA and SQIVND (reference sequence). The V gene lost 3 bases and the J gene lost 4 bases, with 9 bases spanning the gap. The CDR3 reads CASSMYTRTGELFF. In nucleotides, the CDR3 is TGTGCCAGTAGTATGTATACTCGCACCGGGGAGCTGTTTTTT.

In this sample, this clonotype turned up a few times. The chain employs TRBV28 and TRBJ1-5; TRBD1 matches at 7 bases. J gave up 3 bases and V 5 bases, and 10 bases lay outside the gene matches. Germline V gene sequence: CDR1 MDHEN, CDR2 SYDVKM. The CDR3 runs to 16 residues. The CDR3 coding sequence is TGTGCCAGCAGTCCACGACAGGGATCGAACAATCAGCCCCAGCATTTT. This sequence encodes CASSPRQGSNNQPQHF.

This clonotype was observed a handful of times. This CDR3 is CASSPQFTDTQYF. CDR3 bases: TGTGCCAGCAGTCCCCAATTCACAGATACGCAGTATTTT. The rearrangement uses TRBV28 and TRBJ2-3; D is ambiguous. Per germline, CDR1 MDHEN and CDR2 SYDVKM. There are 13 residues in the CDR3. V was clipped by 5 bases and J by 2 bases, with 8 bases between them.

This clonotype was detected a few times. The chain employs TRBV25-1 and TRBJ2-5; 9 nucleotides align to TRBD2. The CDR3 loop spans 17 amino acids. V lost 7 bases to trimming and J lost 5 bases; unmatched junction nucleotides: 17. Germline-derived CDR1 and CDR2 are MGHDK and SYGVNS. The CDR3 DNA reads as TGTGCCAGCATTCCTCGAGGTAGCGGGAGAGGAGAGGAGACCCAGTACTTC. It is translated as CASIPRGSGRGEETQYF.

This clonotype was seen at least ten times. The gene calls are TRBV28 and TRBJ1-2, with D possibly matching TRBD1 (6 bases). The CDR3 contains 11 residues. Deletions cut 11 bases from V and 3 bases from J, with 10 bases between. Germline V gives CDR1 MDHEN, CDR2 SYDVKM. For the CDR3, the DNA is TGTGCCCTAGGGGGAGACTATGGCTACACCTTC. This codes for CALGGDYGYTF.

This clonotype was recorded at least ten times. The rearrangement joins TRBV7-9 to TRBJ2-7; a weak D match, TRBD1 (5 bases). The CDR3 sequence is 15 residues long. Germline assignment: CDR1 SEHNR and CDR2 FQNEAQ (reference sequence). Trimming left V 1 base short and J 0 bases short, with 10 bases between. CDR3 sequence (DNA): TGTGCCAGCAGCTTAGATCGACAGATCTCCTACGAGCAGTACTTC. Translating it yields CASSLDRQISYEQYF.

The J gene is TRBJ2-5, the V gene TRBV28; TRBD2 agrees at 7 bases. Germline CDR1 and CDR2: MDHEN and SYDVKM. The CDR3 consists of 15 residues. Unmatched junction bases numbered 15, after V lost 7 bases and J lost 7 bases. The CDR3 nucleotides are TGTGCCAGCACCGGGAGGATAAAAAACGGTCGGACCCAGTACTTC. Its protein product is CASTGRIKNGRTQYF. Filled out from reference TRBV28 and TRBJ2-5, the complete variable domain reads DVKVTQSSRYLVKRTGEKVFLECVQDMDHENMFWYRQDPGLGLRLIYFSYDVKMKEKGDIPEGYSVSREKKERFSLILESASTNQTSMYLCASTGRIKNGRTQYFGPGTRLLVL.

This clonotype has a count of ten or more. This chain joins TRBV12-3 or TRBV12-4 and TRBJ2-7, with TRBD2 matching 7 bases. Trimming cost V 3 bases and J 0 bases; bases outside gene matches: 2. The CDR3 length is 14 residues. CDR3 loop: CASSFGDYSYEQYF. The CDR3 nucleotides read TGTGCCAGCAGTTTTGGGGACTACTCCTACGAGCAGTACTTC.

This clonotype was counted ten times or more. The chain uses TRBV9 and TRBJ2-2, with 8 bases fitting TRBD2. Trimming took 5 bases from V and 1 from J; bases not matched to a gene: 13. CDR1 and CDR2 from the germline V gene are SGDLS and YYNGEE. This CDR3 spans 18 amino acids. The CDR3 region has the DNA TGTGCCAGCAGAGCCCGACTAGCGCCTGGTGGGAACACCGGGGAGCTGTTTTTT. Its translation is CASRARLAPGGNTGELFF. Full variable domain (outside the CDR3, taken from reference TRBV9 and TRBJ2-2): DSGVTQTPKHLITATGQRVTLRCSPRSGDLSVYWYQQSLDQGLQFLIQYYNGEERAKGNILERFSAQQFPDLHSELNLSSLELGDSALYFCASRARLAPGGNTGELFFGEGSRLTVL.

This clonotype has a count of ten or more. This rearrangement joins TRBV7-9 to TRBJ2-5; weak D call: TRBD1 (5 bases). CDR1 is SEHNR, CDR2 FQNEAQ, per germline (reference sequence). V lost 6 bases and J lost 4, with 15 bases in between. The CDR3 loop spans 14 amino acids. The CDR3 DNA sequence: TGTGCCAGCAGGCCCAGGATGGGGCTAGAGACCCAGTACTTC. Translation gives CASRPRMGLETQYF. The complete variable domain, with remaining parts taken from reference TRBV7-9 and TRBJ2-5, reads DTGVSQNPRHKITKRGQNVTFRCDPISEHNRLYWYRQTLGQGPEFLTYFQNEAQLEKSRLLSDRFSAERPKGSFSTLEIQRTEQGDSAMYLCASRPRMGLETQYFGPGTRLLVL.

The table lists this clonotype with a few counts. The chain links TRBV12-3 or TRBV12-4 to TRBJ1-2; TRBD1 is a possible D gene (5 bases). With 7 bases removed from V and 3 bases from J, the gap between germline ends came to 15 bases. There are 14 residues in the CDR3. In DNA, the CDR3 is TGTGCCAGCATCGGGACGGCGGCTCACTATGGCTACACCTTC. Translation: CASIGTAAHYGYTF.

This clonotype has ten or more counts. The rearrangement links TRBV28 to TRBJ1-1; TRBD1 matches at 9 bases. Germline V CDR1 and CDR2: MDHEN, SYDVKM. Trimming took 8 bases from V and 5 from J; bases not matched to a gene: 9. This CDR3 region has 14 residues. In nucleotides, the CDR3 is TGTGCCAGCTTATTAAACAGGGGGCCGACTGAAGCTTTCTTT. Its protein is CASLLNRGPTEAFF.

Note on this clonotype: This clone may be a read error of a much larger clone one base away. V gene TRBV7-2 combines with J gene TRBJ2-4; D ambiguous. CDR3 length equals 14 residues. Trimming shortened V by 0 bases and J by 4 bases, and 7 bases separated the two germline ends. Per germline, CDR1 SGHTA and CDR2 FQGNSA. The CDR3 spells CASSLAVIKNIQYF. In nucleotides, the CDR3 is TGTGCCAGCAGCTTAGCGGTTATAAAAAACATTCAGTACTTC.

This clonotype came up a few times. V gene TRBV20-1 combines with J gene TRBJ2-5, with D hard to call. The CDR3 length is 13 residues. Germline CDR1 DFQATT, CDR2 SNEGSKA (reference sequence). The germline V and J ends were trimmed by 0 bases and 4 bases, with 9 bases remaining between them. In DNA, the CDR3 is TGCAGTGCTAGAGAGTGGGTCTCAGAGACCCAGTACTTC. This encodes CSAREWVSETQYF.

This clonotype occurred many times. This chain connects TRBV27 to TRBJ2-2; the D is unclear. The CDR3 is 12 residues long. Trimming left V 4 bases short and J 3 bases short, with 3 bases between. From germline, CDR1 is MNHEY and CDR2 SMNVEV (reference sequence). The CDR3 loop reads CASSSYTGELFF. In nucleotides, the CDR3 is TGTGCCAGCAGTTCATACACCGGGGAGCTGTTTTTT.

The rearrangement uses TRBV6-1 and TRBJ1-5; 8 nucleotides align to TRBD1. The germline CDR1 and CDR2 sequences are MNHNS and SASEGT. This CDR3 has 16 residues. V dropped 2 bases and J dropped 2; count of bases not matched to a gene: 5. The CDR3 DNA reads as TGTGCCAGCAGTGAATGGGTGGGACAGGGCAATCAGCCCCAGCATTTT. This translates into CASSEWVGQGNQPQHF.

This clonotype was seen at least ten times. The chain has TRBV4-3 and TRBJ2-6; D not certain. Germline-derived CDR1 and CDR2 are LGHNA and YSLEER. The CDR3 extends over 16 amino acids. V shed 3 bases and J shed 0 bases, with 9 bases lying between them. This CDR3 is CASSQAVGSGANVLTF. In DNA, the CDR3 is TGCGCCAGCAGCCAGGCCGTTGGCTCTGGGGCCAACGTCCTGACTTTC.